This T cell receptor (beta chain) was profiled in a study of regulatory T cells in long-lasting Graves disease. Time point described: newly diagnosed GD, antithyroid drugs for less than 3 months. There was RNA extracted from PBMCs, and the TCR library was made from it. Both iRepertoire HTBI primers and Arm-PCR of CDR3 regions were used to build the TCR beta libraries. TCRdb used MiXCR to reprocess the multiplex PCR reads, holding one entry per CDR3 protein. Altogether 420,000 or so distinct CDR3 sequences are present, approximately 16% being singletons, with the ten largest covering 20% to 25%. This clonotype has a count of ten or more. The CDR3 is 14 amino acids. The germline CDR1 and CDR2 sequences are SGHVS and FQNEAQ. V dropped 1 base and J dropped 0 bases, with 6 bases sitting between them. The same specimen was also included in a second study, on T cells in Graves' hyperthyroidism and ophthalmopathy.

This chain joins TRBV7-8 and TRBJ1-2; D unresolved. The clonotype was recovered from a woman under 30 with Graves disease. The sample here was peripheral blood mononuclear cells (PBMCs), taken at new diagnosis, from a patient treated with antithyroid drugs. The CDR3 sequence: CASSLEQANYGYTF. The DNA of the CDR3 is TGTGCCAGCAGCTTAGAGCAGGCTAACTATGGCTACACCTTC.